This TCR beta chain originates from a study of CD8 T cells in Susac syndrome (dated by TCRdb to the late 2010s). Context from the whole study: Among the Susac syndrome patients who were sequenced, clinically active disease was present in more than 5 and clinical remission was observed in eight or nine. At blood withdrawal, Susac syndrome patients were either therapy-naive, taking corticosteroids (in some cases with IVIg as well), or taking IVIg alone. Whether CD8+ T cell activation and differentiation in Susac syndrome was antigen driven was tested using repertoire sequencing. General conclusions and limits of the study: No clonal expansion was detected in the CD4+ T cell repertoire of Susac syndrome patients. The number of individuals in the TCR sequencing and HLA analysis was acknowledged as relatively small.

The CDR3 covers 14 residues, taking in both the cysteine and the phenylalanine. The CDR3 DNA has 42 bases and is translated from base 1. CDR1 and CDR2, looked up from the germline V gene, are SQVTM and ANQGSEA. V gives up 4 bases and J gives up 0 bases, and the segment between their germline ends measures 12 bases. This clonotype was observed a few times. Its target antigen remains unknown. Qualities for individual bases were not recorded, and no much larger clone is one base off. Peripheral blood CD8+ and CD4+ T cells from healthy donors, Susac syndrome patients and multiple sclerosis patients were profiled using high-throughput TCR beta sequencing. The Susac syndrome patients fulfilled recently defined diagnostic criteria for either definite or probable disease. Bulk CD8+ and CD4+ T cells were purified magnetically by negative isolation, whereas CD8+ TEMRA cells were enriched by FACS. Blood was drawn into EDTA tubes, processed within 24 hours, and PBMCs were isolated by density gradient centrifugation. PBMCs destined for TCR sequencing were cryopreserved in liquid nitrogen and later thawed in a 37 °C water bath. Purity of sorted or isolated CD4+, CD8+ and CD8+ TEMRA cells was at least 90%.

RNA was extracted with the RNeasy kit and 0.5 to 1 ug was reverse transcribed using random hexamers. The immunoSEQ multiplex PCR assay, which covers 54 Vbeta and 13 Jbeta segments, was used to amplify TCR beta CDR3 regions. Bias from PCR amplification was corrected by using a synthetic template baseline for primer optimization and for computational correction. Per the original workflow: Reads were annotated to V, D and J genes per IMGT and analyzed with immunoSEQ Analyzer, keeping only productive sequences. Clonality was calculated as one minus the Shannon entropy normalized by log2 of the number of productive unique sequences. For each patient and control, public and private clones were evaluated among the 100 most prevalent clones. A clone was defined as Susac-specific if it was absent from the healthy and MS cohorts, from roughly 1,000 published viral clones and from other ImmuneACCESS disease sequences. The public reads were run again by TCRdb, first through fastp at Q25 and then through MiXCR, and only productive beta chains were kept. Entries are consolidated by CDR3 protein sequence, retaining the most common genes and DNA. TCRdb, rather than the study authors, made the V and J calls. The sample records some 170,000 distinct CDR3 sequences, roughly 94% of which are singletons. Clones ranked in the top ten supply 0.09% to 0.1% of the sample.

The receptor chain draws on TRBV29-1 and TRBJ1-1, with the D gene uncertain. This TCR was recovered from a human donor with Susac syndrome. Sequenced material: CD4+ T cells from PBMCs. The nucleotide sequence is given as TGCAGCGTTGTACAGCTCGACATGAACACTGAAGCTTTCTTT. Translated, it reads CSVVQLDMNTEAFF. Joined to the reference TRBV29-1 and TRBJ1-1 proteins, this CDR3 gives the full variable domain: SAVISQKPSRDICQRGTSLTIQCQVDSQVTMMFWYRQQPGQSLTLIATANQGSEATYESGFVIDKFPISRPNLTFSTLTVSNMSPEDSSIYLCSVVQLDMNTEAFFGQGTRLTVV.